These 31 T cell receptor beta chains came from one sample sequenced in a study of shared clonotypes between healthy human individuals. Only in-frame clones appear in the TCRdb table, and some are missing; sequencing was by immunoSEQ multiplex PCR. The sample yields just over 2,000,000 clones, over 85% seen once. Naive CD8 cells were CD45RO-negative, positively selected for CCR7, excluding terminally differentiated effector memory CD45RA+ cells. The source material was naive CD8+ T cells sorted from blood. Receptors were obtained from a man younger than 35 in good health.

The chain has TRBV4-3 and TRBJ2-3; 8 nucleotides match TRBD2. The CDR3 contains 19 residues. From germline, CDR1 is LGHNA and CDR2 YSLEER. With 3 bases clipped from V and 0 bases from J, the junction kept 14 bases outside the gene matches. CDR3 region: CASSQGLSGVTYSTDTQYF. The CDR3 coding sequence is TGCGCCAGCAGCCAGGGCCTTAGCGGGGTTACTTATAGCACAGATACGCAGTATTTT.

This clone was seen only once. Other DNA sequences from this sample encode an identical CDR3 as well. This sequence joins TRBV5-4 and TRBJ2-7; D may be TRBD1 or TRBD2 (5 bases each). V was clipped by 3 bases and J by 1 base, with 8 bases between them. The germline V gene encodes CDR1 SGHNT and CDR2 YYREEE (reference sequence). The CDR3 spans 13 residues. CDR3: CASSWDRSYEQYF. CDR3 DNA: TGTGCCAGCAGCTGGGACCGATCCTACGAGCAGTACTTC.

On this clone itself: A read error may account for a junction end that differs from germline. The genes are TRBV7-7 and TRBJ2-5; TRBD2 matches 10 bases. The CDR3 is 16 residues long. Germline values: CDR1 SSHAT, CDR2 FNYEAQ (reference sequence). The CDR3 bases are TGTGCTAGCAGCTTATGGAGCGGGGGGGACCCGGAGACCCAGTACTTC. Translating it yields CASSLWSGGDPETQYF.

V usage is TRBV4-1 and J usage is TRBJ2-4, with D possibly matching TRBD1 (6 bases). The V and J ends lost 1 base and 0 bases respectively, with 10 bases between them. The CDR3 consists of 16 residues. CDR1 is MGHRA and CDR2 is YSYEKL in the germline V gene. The CDR3 spells CASSQAWGLAKNIQYF. CDR3 DNA sequence: TGCGCCAGCAGCCAAGCCTGGGGGCTAGCCAAAAACATTCAGTACTTC.

The J gene is TRBJ2-3, the V gene TRBV10-3; no clear D gene. The CDR3 length is 17 residues. Per the germline V gene, CDR1 is ENHRY and CDR2 is SYGVKD. The V end was cut by 0 bases, the J end by 0 bases, with 13 bases between. CDR3 sequence (DNA): TGTGCCATCAGTGAGTCGCCCGATAATCCAAGCACAGATACGCAGTATTTT. It encodes CAISESPDNPSTDTQYF.

This clone showed up just a few times. Other DNA sequences in the same sample also yield this CDR3. This sequence joins TRBV11-2 and TRBJ2-5; D not certain. CDR3 length: 12 residues. CDR1 is SGHAT, CDR2 FQNNGV, per germline. Deletions cut 2 bases from V and 1 base from J, with 2 bases between. CDR3 in amino acids: CASSLTQETQYF. The CDR3 coding sequence is TGTGCCAGCAGCTTAACCCAAGAGACCCAGTACTTC.

V usage is TRBV5-6 and J usage is TRBJ1-1; D is ambiguous. The CDR3 sequence is 13 residues long. V lost 4 bases to trimming and J lost 6 bases, with 13 bases between them. Germline CDR1 and CDR2: SGHDT and YYEEEE. In DNA form, the CDR3 reads TGTGCCAGCAGCCCGAGGGTAGGAGCTGAAGCTTTCTTT. This encodes CASSPRVGAEAFF. Full variable domain (outside the CDR3, taken from reference TRBV5-6 and TRBJ1-1): DAGVTQSPTHLIKTRGQQVTLRCSPKSGHDTVSWYQQALGQGPQFIFQYYEEEERQRGNFPDRFSGHQFPNYSSELNVNALLLGDSALYLCASSPRVGAEAFFGQGTRLTVV.

This chain connects TRBV6-5 to TRBJ1-5; TRBD1 might be the D (5 bases). V gave up 2 bases and J gave up 11 bases, with 13 bases separating them. Germline CDR1 is MNHEY and CDR2 is SVGAGI. This CDR3 region has 13 residues. Here the CDR3 reads CASSYASGSSQHF. In DNA, the CDR3 is TGTGCCAGCAGTTACGCCTCAGGGAGCTCCCAGCATTTT.

The rearrangement joins TRBV6-5 to TRBJ2-7, with no clear D. This CDR3 has 15 amino acids. CDR1 is MNHEY and CDR2 is SVGAGI in the germline V gene. The germline V and J ends were trimmed by 4 bases and 3 bases, with 16 bases remaining between them. CDR3 in DNA: TGTGCCAGCAGTTCTCCCTCGACCGGGCTCTACGAGCAGTACTTC. Protein sequence: CASSSPSTGLYEQYF.

The chain combines TRBV4-1 with TRBJ2-1, with D tentatively TRBD1 (5 bases). The CDR3 loop spans 17 amino acids. From germline, CDR1 is MGHRA and CDR2 YSYEKL. Trimming took off 0 bases at V and 1 base at J, with 13 bases between the two ends. CDR3 sequence: CASSQEGARSSYNEQFF. The DNA for the CDR3 is TGCGCCAGCAGCCAAGAAGGGGCCCGGAGTTCCTACAATGAGCAGTTCTTC.

CDR3 bases: TGTGCCTGGAGCTTGACTGAACCCTCCTACAATGAGCAGTTCTTC. This codes for CAWSLTEPSYNEQFF. The chain recombines TRBV30 with TRBJ2-1; D not resolved. This CDR3 region has 15 residues. Germline V gene data show CDR1 as GTSNPN and CDR2 as SVGIG (reference sequence). V was clipped by 3 bases and J by 0 bases, with 12 bases between them. The variable domain in full, completed from reference TRBV30 and TRBJ2-1, reads SQTIHQWPATLVQPVGSPLSLECTVEGTSNPNLYWYRQAAGRGLQLLFYSVGIGQISSEVPQNLSASRPQDRQFILSSKKLLLSDSGFYLCAWSLTEPSYNEQFFGPGTRLTVL.

The gene calls are TRBV6-6 and TRBJ2-1, with D tentatively TRBD2 (5 bases). V was trimmed by 2 bases and J by 2 bases, leaving 13 bases between them. The CDR3 extends over 16 amino acids. Per germline, CDR1 MNHNY and CDR2 SVGAGI (reference sequence). The CDR3 DNA reads as TGTGCCAGCAGTTACAGCTTAGGAGGAGCCTACAATGAGCAGTTCTTC. It yields the protein CASSYSLGGAYNEQFF.

Worth noting for this clone: Different DNA sequences within this sample yield the same CDR3. This chain joins TRBV27 and TRBJ2-3; TRBD2 aligns across 9 bases. CDR1 MNHEY and CDR2 SMNVEV come from the germline V gene (reference sequence). V was clipped by 5 bases and J by 2 bases; unmatched bases: 5. This CDR3 contains 15 residues. CDR3 amino acids: CASSISGGPTDTQYF. The CDR3 DNA follows: TGTGCCAGCAGTATTAGCGGGGGCCCCACAGATACGCAGTATTTT.

The rearrangement links TRBV9 to TRBJ2-1; no clear D. V lost 0 bases, J lost 0 bases, and 7 bases lay in between. CDR3 length equals 15 residues. The germline gives CDR1 SGDLS, CDR2 YYNGEE. The CDR3 protein is CASSVEANSYNEQFF. DNA for the CDR3: TGTGCCAGCAGCGTAGAAGCGAACTCCTACAATGAGCAGTTCTTC.

V usage is TRBV28 and J usage is TRBJ1-2; 7 nucleotides line up with TRBD1. CDR1 is MDHEN and CDR2 is SYDVKM in the germline V gene. The CDR3 has 19 amino acids. V trimming: 4 bases; J trimming: 3 bases; junction bases outside the gene matches: 20. CDR3 DNA: TGTGCCAGCAGTTCTCCCTCCCCCGCCTGGACAGGATGGCACTATGGCTACACCTTC. Translating gives CASSSPSPAWTGWHYGYTF.

The genes are TRBV7-9 and TRBJ1-3; no reliable D call. The CDR3 is made up of 15 amino acids. Per the germline V gene, CDR1 is SEHNR and CDR2 is FQNEAQ (reference sequence). V was shortened by 5 bases and J by 0 bases, with 11 bases between the two germline ends. CDR3 sequence reads: CASSLHWDSGNTIYF. The CDR3 DNA is TGTGCCAGCAGCCTACATTGGGACTCTGGAAACACCATATATTTT. Complete variable domain (other parts from reference TRBV7-9 and TRBJ1-3): DTGVSQNPRHKITKRGQNVTFRCDPISEHNRLYWYRQTLGQGPEFLTYFQNEAQLEKSRLLSDRFSAERPKGSFSTLEIQRTEQGDSAMYLCASSLHWDSGNTIYFGEGSWLTVV.

V usage is TRBV13 and J usage is TRBJ2-7; D uncertain. The CDR3 consists of 13 residues. V gave up 2 bases and J gave up 3 bases, with 8 bases separating them. Germline V gene sequence: CDR1 PRHDT, CDR2 FYEKMQ (reference sequence). The DNA for the CDR3 is TGTGCCAGCAGCTTACAGGACGGCTACGAGCAGTACTTC. This codes for CASSLQDGYEQYF. The complete variable domain, with remaining parts taken from reference TRBV13 and TRBJ2-7, reads AAGVIQSPRHLIKEKRETATLKCYPIPRHDTVYWYQQGPGQDPQFLISFYEKMQSDKGSIPDRFSAQQFSDYHSELNMSSLELGDSALYFCASSLQDGYEQYFGPGTRLTVT.

Turning to this clone: Other nucleotide sequences in the sample specify the same CDR3. V usage is TRBV4-1 and J usage is TRBJ2-2; D unresolved. CDR1 is MGHRA, CDR2 YSYEKL, per germline. The CDR3 has 14 amino acids. V shed 1 base and J shed 5 bases, with 8 bases lying between them. CDR3: CASSQVSTTGELFF. DNA for the CDR3: TGCGCCAGCAGCCAAGTTTCGACTACCGGGGAGCTGTTTTTT.

The chain is built from TRBV11-2 and TRBJ2-7; D possibly corresponds to TRBD2 (6 bases). The V end was cut by 5 bases, the J end by 2 bases, with 13 bases between. The CDR3 is 14 amino acids. In germline, CDR1 is SGHAT, CDR2 FQNNGV. The CDR3 region has the DNA TGTGCCAGCAGCCCACCGGGACTGCCCTACGAGCAGTACTTC. Translation gives CASSPPGLPYEQYF.

V is TRBV4-2 and J is TRBJ2-1, with TRBD2 matching 10 bases. The J segment lost 10 bases and the V segment lost 1 base, leaving 1 base of the junction unmatched. The CDR3 loop spans 13 amino acids. The germline gives CDR1 LGHNA, CDR2 YNFKEQ. The CDR3 nucleotides are TGTGCCAGCAGCCAAGTGGGACTAGCGGAGCAGTTCTTC. Its protein is CASSQVGLAEQFF.

The J gene is TRBJ1-2, the V gene TRBV19; no firm D call. V lost 4 bases, J lost 7 bases, and 10 bases lay in between. The CDR3 runs 12 residues. Germline V gene data show CDR1 as LNHDA and CDR2 as SQIVND (reference sequence). The CDR3 sequence: CASSNRVAGYTF. In nucleotides, the CDR3 is TGTGCCAGTAGTAACCGGGTTGCTGGCTACACCTTC.

V and J are TRBV10-3 and TRBJ2-7; 9 nucleotides line up with TRBD2. The V gene end was trimmed by 2 bases and the J gene end by 5 bases; junction bases not matched to a gene: 1. Germline V lookup: CDR1 ENHRY, CDR2 SYGVKD. The CDR3 is 13 amino acids. This CDR3 is CAISEASGDEQYF. CDR3 DNA: TGTGCCATCAGTGAGGCTAGCGGGGACGAGCAGTACTTC.

This CDR3 is CASSAGISSTDTQYF. The CDR3 coding sequence is TGTGCCAGCAGCGCAGGAATTTCTAGCACAGATACGCAGTATTTT. The chain has TRBV9 and TRBJ2-3; no reliable D call. V lost 3 bases, J lost 0 bases, and 11 bases lay in between. This CDR3 has 15 amino acids. Germline CDR1 and CDR2: SGDLS and YYNGEE.

This rearrangement joins TRBV6-5 to TRBJ2-1, with D maybe TRBD1 (6 bases). The V end was cut by 4 bases, the J end by 1 base, with 11 bases between. The CDR3 runs 15 residues. Germline CDR1 is MNHEY and CDR2 is SVGAGI. The CDR3 coding sequence is TGTGCCAGCAGTTCGGACAGTTTTTCCTACAATGAGCAGTTCTTC. It codes for CASSSDSFSYNEQFF.

This chain joins TRBV27 and TRBJ2-2; 7 positions match TRBD2. The germline gives CDR1 MNHEY, CDR2 SMNVEV (reference sequence). V lost 6 bases and J lost 2; bases outside the gene matches: 9. CDR3 length: 16 amino acids. The CDR3 here is CASSPEVAGNTGELFF. CDR3 in DNA: TGTGCCAGCAGCCCTGAGGTAGCGGGCAACACCGGGGAGCTGTTTTTT.

Details on this clone: Different DNA sequences within this sample yield the same CDR3. V usage is TRBV6-1 and J usage is TRBJ2-7; 10 positions agree with TRBD1. Germline V gene sequence: CDR1 MNHNS, CDR2 SASEGT. V lost 4 bases, J lost 1 base, and 4 bases stayed unmatched. The CDR3 has 15 amino acids. CDR3 bases: TGTGCCAGCAGTGCCCCGGGACAGGGGTCCTACGAGCAGTACTTC. Translation: CASSAPGQGSYEQYF.

The chain recombines TRBV15 with TRBJ2-7, with no clear D. The CDR3 has 13 residues. Trimming left V 0 bases short and J 5 bases short, with 8 bases between. Germline loops: CDR1 LNHNV, CDR2 YYDKDF (reference sequence). The chain's CDR3 is CATSRDHGDEQYF. DNA of the CDR3: TGTGCCACCAGCAGAGATCACGGCGACGAGCAGTACTTC.

This chain joins TRBV15 and TRBJ1-4, with D tentatively TRBD1 (5 bases). This CDR3 comprises 16 residues. The V end lost 1 base, the J end lost 0 bases, and 9 bases lay between the germline ends. The germline V gene has CDR1 LNHNV and CDR2 YYDKDF (reference sequence). The CDR3 loop reads CATSRGSRATNEKLFF. DNA of the CDR3: TGTGCCACCAGCAGAGGAAGCAGGGCAACTAATGAAAAACTGTTTTTT.

The chain couples TRBV6-5 to TRBJ1-1, with TRBD1 as a possible D gene (5 bases). The CDR3 runs 13 residues. V gave up 2 bases and J gave up 10 bases, with 14 bases separating them. Germline lookup yields CDR1 MNHEY and CDR2 SVGAGI. CDR3 protein: CASSYGSGPGAFF. CDR3 DNA sequence: TGTGCCAGCAGTTACGGCTCGGGGCCCGGAGCTTTCTTT.

This sequence joins TRBV10-2 and TRBJ1-1; TRBD1 matches at 7 bases. This CDR3 is built from 13 residues. With 7 bases clipped from V and 1 base from J, the junction kept 3 bases outside the gene matches. Per the germline V gene, CDR1 is WSHSY and CDR2 is SAAADI. The DNA for the CDR3 is TGCGCCAGCATCGCAGGGGGGAACACTGAAGCTTTCTTT. Amino acids: CASIAGGNTEAFF.

This clone has a single count. The chain uses TRBV19 and TRBJ1-1; 7 bases align to TRBD1. This CDR3 has 13 amino acids. Germline trimming cut 6 bases from V and 4 bases from J; bases unmatched to any gene: 5. Germline-derived CDR1 and CDR2 are LNHDA and SQIVND (reference sequence). The CDR3 DNA follows: TGTGCCAGTAGCGAGGGGGCGGGCACTGAAGCTTTCTTT. Translated: CASSEGAGTEAFF. Based on the CDR3 plus reference TRBV19 and TRBJ1-1, the full variable domain is DGGITQSPKYLFRKEGQNVTLSCEQNLNHDAMYWYRQDPGQGLRLIYYSQIVNDFQKGDIAEGYSVSREKKESFPLTVTSAQKNPTAFYLCASSEGAGTEAFFGQGTRLTVV.